This TCR beta chain was observed in a study of shared clonotypes between healthy human individuals (dated by TCRdb to 2019 to 2021). For the wider study: A couple of women and three men aged 18 to 49 years were included in the cohort. Per donor, three plates each were used for CD4 naive and CD4 memory, two for CD8 naive, and one for CD8 memory. Blood TCR repertoires of about five healthy adults were deeply sequenced to estimate repertoire size and the extent of clonotype sharing between individuals. Different laboratories and diverse techniques were used to prepare libraries and sequence TCR repertoires, to increase sequencing depth and limit assay-specific biases. Between about 0.85 and 9.5 billion PBMCs per donor were obtained by leukapheresis.

This clone has a single count. Its antigen target is currently unknown. Base-call qualities are not available, and no considerably larger clone is one nucleotide away. The donors were healthy, HIV-negative adults who had no recently reported acute infections or vaccinations. All donors were Caucasian adults living in Nashville, Tennessee, USA. Magnetic negative selection was used to enrich CD4+ T cells, after which naive cells were positively selected on CD45RA and the negative fraction became the memory subset. Blood was obtained by leukapheresis, after which PBMCs were separated by Ficoll-Histopaque density gradient centrifugation and cryopreserved in liquid nitrogen vapor phase. Purity and quantity of every magnetically sorted T cell population were checked by analytical flow cytometry. Genomic DNA was isolated from each sorted fraction and quantified by UV absorbance on a Nanodrop 2000c. TCR CDR3 regions were amplified from genomic DNA by multiplex PCR using the deep immunoSEQ assay. Extracted genomic DNA from each cell subset was distributed evenly across all wells of several immunoSEQ 96-well plates, and each plate was treated as a replicate. Each replicate PCR for sorted subsets received roughly 200 ng genomic DNA, equal to 28,000 or so T cell genomes. The purified libraries were quantified using a Qubit 3.0 fluorometer, sized with a Bioanalyzer 2100, and then quantified again using the KAPA Library Quantification kit. Each immunoSEQ 96-well plate was sequenced on its own single-read 150-cycle Illumina NextSeq 550 flow cell. Processing in the source paper ran as follows. The immunoSEQ output contained only junctional sequences without quality scores, so filtering could not match that applied to full-length reads. To assign V/J genes and CDR3, sequences were annotated using PyIR, a Python wrapper for IgBLAST v1.9, with IMGT germline references. Reads with weak V/J assignments (E-value above 1e-6), missing CDR3, stop codons, out-of-frame junctions, or ambiguous translated residues were removed. V3J clonotypes were defined as sequences sharing the same inferred V gene, J gene, and CDR3 amino acid sequence. The percentage overlap between two repertoires was calculated by dividing the number of shared unique clonotypes by the size of the smaller repertoire. RTK rarefaction, the Chao1 estimator, and Recon v2.1 estimates of unobserved clonotypes were used to assess repertoire richness. OLGA was used to compute generation probabilities for all TCRbeta clonotypes that the gDNA method yielded from a handful of donors. In its TCRdb copy, this immuneACCESS table keeps in-frame sequences only and misses some clones. Where compared with another copy, unresolved V genes explain less than half of these, and the others have no known cause. The V and J calls and clone size are taken from that table; D and trimming were inferred from the DNA. The sample has around 550,000 clones on record, roughly 95% of them singletons. The ten most abundant clones make up approximately 0.062% of the sample.

Overall study outcomes, separate from this receptor: Around 5% of naive CD4, 3% to 4% of naive CD8, roughly 2.4% of memory CD4, and 0.4% of memory CD8 clonotypes were shared across several donors. Rarefaction of sorted-subset datasets indicated incomplete sequencing despite the large sequencing depth. Clonotypes shared by all four sorted-subset donors showed higher generation probabilities than non-shared clonotypes. Pairwise subsampling indicated that sequencing depth was expected to affect the degree of clonotype sharing among donors. Sampling was restricted to blood, and TCR repertoires in tissues likely differ from the TCR repertoires found in blood. Larger estimated clonotype richness was generally found for naive subsets than for memory subsets. Because the study included a small number of donors, the genetic and exposure-history diversity represented was limited.

V was cut back by 6 bases and J by 4 bases, leaving a gap of 16 bases between them. The germline V gene specifies MDHEN as CDR1 and SYDVKM as CDR2. The CDR3 measures 15 amino acids from cysteine to phenylalanine. CDR3 DNA only is kept here, 45 bases in frame from base 1. Sample: naive CD4+ T cells sorted from blood. The sample's cell subset or site, from its label and the paper: CD45RA+ positively selected. The rearranged chain carries TRBV28 and TRBJ2-1, with a tentative D gene TRBD2 over 6 matching bases. The clonotype was recovered from a woman aged 25 to 45 in good health. The CDR3 region: CASRRGPNPYNEQFF. The nucleotide sequence is given as TGTGCCAGCAGGCGGGGACCGAATCCATACAATGAGCAGTTCTTC.